The sequence of this T cell receptor (beta chain) was determined in a study of a mutant IDH1 vaccine in newly diagnosed glioma (dated by TCRdb to the early 2020s). Regarding the research as a whole: Across visits V03 through V10, patients got a total of eight vaccinations, given in weeks 1, 3, 5, 7, 11, 15, 19 and 23. In the chemotherapy-containing groups, vaccination started alongside temozolomide cycles, whereas in patients who had radiotherapy alone it started 4-6 weeks after radiotherapy. Of the approximately 30 treated patients, approximately 62% were male and 37.5% were female, and the mean age was about 40 years. Prior to enrollment, patients had been given standard therapy consisting of radiotherapy alone, temozolomide alone, or radiochemotherapy with temozolomide, with the combination given to most patients. Peripheral blood was drawn at six visits: V03 (baseline), V05, V07, V10, V12 and V13. Longitudinal TCRB deep sequencing was performed for about two dozen treated patients wherever samples were available for exploratory analyses.

This clone was observed once. Its binding antigen is unknown. There are no base qualities to consult, and no much larger clone falls within one base. The time point label, read with the paper, signifies: week 23, last vaccination. Each vaccine dose was 300 ug of a 20-mer mutant IDH1 peptide in Montanide, given subcutaneously with topical imiquimod. All donors had newly diagnosed IDH1-mutant astrocytomas of WHO grade 3 or 4 that showed loss of nuclear ATRX. The samples were drawn from NOA16, a multicentre, single-arm, open-label phase I trial in Germany that tested a mutant IDH1 peptide vaccine in humans for the first time. Genomic DNA for TCRB sequencing was extracted from EDTA blood using the DNeasy Blood and Tissue Kit. Here is what the overall study found, with its caveats: Pseudoprogression seemed to be unrelated to changes in the top peripheral T cell clonotypes found by TCRB sequencing. It was noted by the authors that analyses of patient blood samples could not be reproduced owing to sample limitations. Availability determined which PBMC samples were chosen for TCRB deep sequencing. Across multiple MHC alleles, vaccine-induced immune responses were seen in nearly 95% of patients.

The CDR3 covers 14 residues, taking in both the cysteine and the phenylalanine. The read is trimmed to its CDR3 DNA, 42 bases read in frame from base 1. Sequences SGHDN (CDR1) and FVKESK (CDR2) are obtained from the germline V gene. The junction shows trimming of 2 bases on V and 3 bases on J, plus 9 bases between the germline ends. Library preparation used the immunoSEQ multiplex PCR assay. The hsTCRB Kit was used according to the manufacturer's protocol to amplify rearranged TCR beta chain sequences. TCRB libraries were sequenced on an Illumina MiSeq. The authors processed their data as follows. The kit vendor's proprietary platform handled demultiplexing, trimming and gene mapping. TCRdb holds this immuneACCESS table with in-frame rearrangements only. Some clones are missing; in checked studies, unresolved V genes explain under half, and the rest has no known cause. For V, J and clone size, that table is used; D and trimming come from the DNA. This sample gives approximately 57,000 clones in total; 80% to 90% of them show up just once. The ten largest clonotypes hold around 8.9% of the sample.

The material sequenced was PBMCs, taken from a glioma patient whose treatment included an IDH1 peptide vaccine. The TCR originated in a woman aged 40-49 years with glioma. Some clones in this sample may be carry-over from other donors' samples. The rearranged segments are TRBV14 and TRBJ2-3, with no reliable assignment of the D segment. The CDR3 in this case is CASSQYRPTDTQYF. The DNA sequence follows: TGTGCCAGCAGCCAATATCGGCCTACAGATACGCAGTATTTT.